The present T cell receptor (beta chain) was sequenced within a study of blood T cell repertoires in COVID-19. Study at large: The United States, Italy and Spain supplied acute and convalescent COVID-19 samples.

The germline V gene has CDR1 ENHRY and CDR2 SYGVKD. This CDR3 has 11 amino acids. V gave up 11 bases and J gave up 7 bases, with 14 bases separating them. The table came from immunoSEQ multiplex PCR; TCRdb's copy has only in-frame clones and leaves some out. The data show roughly 65,000 clones, about 89% seen once. The gene calls are TRBV10-3 and TRBJ1-2; possibly TRBD1 for D (6 bases). Sequencing was done on a sample of peripheral blood. The receptor comes from a woman aged 60-70 years with acute or convalescent COVID-19. CDR3 loop: CAAAGVAGYTF. CDR3 DNA sequence: TGTGCCGCCGCAGGGGTGGCTGGCTACACCTTC.